This T cell receptor (beta chain) was identified in a study of long-term antiretroviral therapy in people with HIV. The study's findings and limits: Post-ART, diversity grew, though it stayed under transplant donor control levels.

The germline CDR1 and CDR2 sequences are ENHRY and SYGVKD. The CDR3 spans 13 residues. Unmatched junction bases numbered 9, after V lost 11 bases and J lost 4 bases. Running of the v3.0 immunoSEQ assay took place at survey level. The method was immunoSEQ multiplex PCR; TCRdb's version includes in-frame clones alone and lacks a portion of them. The sample holds around 23,000 clones, under 85% seen once. With respect to this clone: Its antigen is unknown.

The sample was unsorted PBMCs, taken 0.5 years before starting antiretroviral therapy. The chain joins TRBV10-3 to TRBJ2-5; 8 bases agree with TRBD2. The sequence was obtained from a man aged 40-50 years with HIV. CDR3 sequence reads: CACTASGGETQYF. For the CDR3, the DNA is TGTGCCTGCACGGCCAGCGGGGGAGAGACCCAGTACTTC.